This T cell receptor (beta chain) was captured by sequencing in a study of blood T cell repertoires in COVID-19. CDR1 and CDR2 from the germline V gene are SNHLY and FYNNEI. This CDR3 contains 16 residues. Trimming removed 7 bases from V and 2 bases from J, with 19 bases in between. Generated by immunoSEQ multiplex PCR, the TCRdb table keeps only in-frame clones and is missing some. The sample includes some 160,000 clones, approximately 87% of them seen just once. The clonotype comes from a woman aged 45-60 years who had recovered from COVID-19. The material sequenced was PBMCs or T cells enriched from blood (not recorded which). V gene TRBV2 combines with J gene TRBJ2-3; D is possibly TRBD2 (6 bases). The CDR3 DNA reads as TGTGCCAGCATACGGGACTTAGACGCATCCACAGATACGCAGTATTTT. It codes for CASIRDLDASTDTQYF. The variable domain in full, completed from reference TRBV2 and TRBJ2-3, reads EPEVTQTPSHQVTQMGQEVILRCVPISNHLYFYWYRQILGQKVEFLVSFYNNEISEKSEIFDDQFSVERPDGSNFTLKIRSTKLEDSAMYFCASIRDLDASTDTQYFGPGTRLTVL.